A single sample gave rise to the 5 T cell receptor beta chains below, sequenced in a study of blood T cell repertoires in COVID-19. Sequencing was performed with immunoSEQ multiplex PCR; in TCRdb, only in-frame clones are kept and a portion is missing. The table records about 200,000 clones, roughly 75% of them present only once. The sequenced sample consisted of peripheral blood. These TCRs come from a woman in her seventies with acute or convalescent COVID-19.

This clone occurred a few times. The chain joins TRBV14 to TRBJ2-3, with D possibly being TRBD1 (6 bases). Germline lookup yields CDR1 SGHDN and CDR2 FVKESK. CDR3 length: 13 residues. Trimming cost V 3 bases and J 6 bases, with 10 bases left between them. The CDR3 reads CASSQHQGDTQYF. CDR3 DNA sequence: TGTGCCAGCAGCCAGCACCAGGGGGATACGCAGTATTTT.

The rearrangement uses TRBV19 and TRBJ2-5, with 9 bases lining up with TRBD2. CDR3 length: 14 amino acids. Germline CDR1 is LNHDA and CDR2 is SQIVND (reference sequence). J gave up 4 bases and V 2 bases, and 2 bases lay outside the gene matches. This CDR3 reads CASSISSGVETQYF. The CDR3 DNA is TGTGCCAGTAGTATATCTAGCGGGGTAGAGACCCAGTACTTC.

The J gene is TRBJ1-2, the V gene TRBV12-3 or TRBV12-4; D call uncertain. Trimming left V 5 bases short and J 1 base short, with 5 bases between. This CDR3 has 12 residues. In DNA form, the CDR3 reads TGTGCCAGCAGTCAGCGTAACTATGGCTACACCTTC. Translating gives CASSQRNYGYTF.

The chain joins TRBV4-1 to TRBJ2-7, with TRBD2 matching over 9 bases. The germline V gene encodes CDR1 MGHRA and CDR2 YSYEKL. This CDR3 region has 13 residues. The trim removed 2 bases at V and 4 bases at J, leaving 0 bases unmatched. The CDR3 reads CASSQLAGYEQYF. The CDR3 DNA follows: TGCGCCAGCAGCCAACTAGCGGGGTACGAGCAGTACTTC.

This clone was counted ten times or more. V gene TRBV19 combines with J gene TRBJ1-5, with TRBD1 identical over 8 bases. The CDR3 loop spans 15 amino acids. CDR1 is LNHDA and CDR2 is SQIVND in the germline V gene (reference sequence). The junction had 7 bases not matched to a gene; V was cut back by 3 bases and J by 6 bases. This CDR3 is CASSMSGGAGQPQHF. CDR3 nucleotides: TGTGCCAGTAGTATGTCAGGGGGCGCGGGTCAGCCCCAGCATTTT. Full variable domain (remainder filled in from reference TRBV19 and TRBJ1-5): DGGITQSPKYLFRKEGQNVTLSCEQNLNHDAMYWYRQDPGQGLRLIYYSQIVNDFQKGDIAEGYSVSREKKESFPLTVTSAQKNPTAFYLCASSMSGGAGQPQHFGDGTRLSIL.